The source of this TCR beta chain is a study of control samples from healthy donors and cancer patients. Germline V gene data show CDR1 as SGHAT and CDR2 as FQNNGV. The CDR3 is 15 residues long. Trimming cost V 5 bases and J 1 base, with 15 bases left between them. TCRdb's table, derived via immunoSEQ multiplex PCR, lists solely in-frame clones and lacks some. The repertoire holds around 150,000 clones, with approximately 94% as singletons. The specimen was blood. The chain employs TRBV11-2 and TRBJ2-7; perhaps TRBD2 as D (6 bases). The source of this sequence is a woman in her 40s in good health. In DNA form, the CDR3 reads TGTGCCAGCAGCACCTGGGAGGCTTGGTCCTACGAGCAGTACTTC. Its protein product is CASSTWEAWSYEQYF.